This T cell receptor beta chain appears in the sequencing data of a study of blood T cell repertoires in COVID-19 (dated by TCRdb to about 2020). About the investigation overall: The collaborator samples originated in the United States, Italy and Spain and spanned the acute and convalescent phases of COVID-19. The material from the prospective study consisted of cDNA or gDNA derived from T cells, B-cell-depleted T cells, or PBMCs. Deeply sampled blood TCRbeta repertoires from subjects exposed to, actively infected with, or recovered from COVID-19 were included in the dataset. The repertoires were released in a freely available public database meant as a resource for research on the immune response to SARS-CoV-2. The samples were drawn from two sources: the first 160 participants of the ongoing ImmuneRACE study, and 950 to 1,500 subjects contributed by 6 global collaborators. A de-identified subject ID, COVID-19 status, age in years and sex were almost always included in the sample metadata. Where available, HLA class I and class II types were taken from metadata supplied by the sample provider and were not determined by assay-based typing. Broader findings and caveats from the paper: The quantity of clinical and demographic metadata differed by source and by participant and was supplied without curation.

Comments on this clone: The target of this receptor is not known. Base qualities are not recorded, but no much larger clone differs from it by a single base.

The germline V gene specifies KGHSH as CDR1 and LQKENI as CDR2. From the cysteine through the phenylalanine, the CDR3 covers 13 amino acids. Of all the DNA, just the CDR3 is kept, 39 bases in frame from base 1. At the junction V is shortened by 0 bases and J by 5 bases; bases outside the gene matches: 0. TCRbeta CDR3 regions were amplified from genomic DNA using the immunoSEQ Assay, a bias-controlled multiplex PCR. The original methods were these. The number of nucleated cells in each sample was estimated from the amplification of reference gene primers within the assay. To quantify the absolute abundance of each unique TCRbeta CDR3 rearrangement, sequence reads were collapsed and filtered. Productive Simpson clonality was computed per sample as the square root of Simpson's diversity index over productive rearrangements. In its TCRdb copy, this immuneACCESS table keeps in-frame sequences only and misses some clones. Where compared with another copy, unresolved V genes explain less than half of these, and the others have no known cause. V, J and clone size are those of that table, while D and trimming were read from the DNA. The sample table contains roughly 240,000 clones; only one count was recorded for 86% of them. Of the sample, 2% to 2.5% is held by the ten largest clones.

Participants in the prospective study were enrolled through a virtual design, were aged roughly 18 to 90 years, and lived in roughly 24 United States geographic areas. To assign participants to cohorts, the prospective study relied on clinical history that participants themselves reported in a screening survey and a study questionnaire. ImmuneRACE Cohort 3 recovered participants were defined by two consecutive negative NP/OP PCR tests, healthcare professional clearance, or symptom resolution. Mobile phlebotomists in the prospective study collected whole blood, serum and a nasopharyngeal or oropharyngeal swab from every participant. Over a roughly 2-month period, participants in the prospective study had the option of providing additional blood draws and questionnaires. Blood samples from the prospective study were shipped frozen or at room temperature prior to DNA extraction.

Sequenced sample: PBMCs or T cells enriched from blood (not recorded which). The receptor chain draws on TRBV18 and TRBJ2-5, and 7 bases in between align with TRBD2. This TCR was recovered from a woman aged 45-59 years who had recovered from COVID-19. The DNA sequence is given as TGTGCCAGCTCACCACCAGCGGGGGAGACCCAGTACTTC. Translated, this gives CASSPPAGETQYF.